The rows below give T cell receptor beta chains drawn from one sample of a study of blood T cells in healthy people across ages. TCRdb re-analysed the 5' RACE reads in MiXCR, keeping a single row per CDR3 protein. The repertoire holds about 1.5 million distinct CDR3 sequences, with less than 45% as singletons. Sequenced material: blood. Source of these receptors: a woman under 30 in good health. Each CDR3 is given with its conserved first and last residue. D genes are given only for firm matches. Clone sizes are given selectively: once, few, many, or a class where the clone is expanded.

>NA|TRBJ2-7|NA|TRBV28
CASTSVGGDEQYF
TGTGCCAGCACCTCCGTGGGGGGCGACGAGCAGTACTTC
>NA|TRBJ2-7|NA|TRBV10-3
CAISESFGAAEQYF
TGTGCCATCAGTGAGTCGTTCGGGGCGGCCGAGCAGTACTTC
>NA|TRBJ1-4|few|TRBV10-3
CAISSRADEKLFF
TGTGCCATCAGTAGTCGGGCAGATGAAAAACTGTTTTTT
>TRBD1|TRBJ1-2|few|TRBV6-5
CASSWDRAGGYTF
TGTGCCAGCAGTTGGGACAGGGCCGGGGGCTACACCTTC
>TRBD1|TRBJ2-1|once|TRBV29-1
CSVEQPGQGSYNEHFF
TGCAGCGTTGAACAGCCGGGACAGGGTTCGTACAATGAGCACTTCTTC
>NA|TRBJ2-1|NA|TRBV7-2
CASTRTAGTSSYNGQFF
TGTGCCAGCACCCGAACCGCTGGGACAAGCTCCTACAATGGGCAGTTCTTC
>NA|TRBJ2-4|NA|TRBV7-2
CASSLQAGYPIEQYF
TGTGCCAGCAGCTTACAGGCAGGGTATCCAATTGAGCAGTACTTC
>TRBD2|TRBJ2-7|NA|TRBV12-3/TRBV12-4
CASSFGGTSDYEQYF
TGTGCCAGCAGTTTTGGAGGAACTAGCGACTACGAGCAGTACTTC
>TRBD2|TRBJ2-1|NA|TRBV27
CASRSGRTDNEQFF
TGTGCCAGTCGAAGCGGGAGGACCGACAATGAGCAGTTCTTC
>NA|TRBJ2-3|NA|TRBV5-1
CASSVLGTSTDTQYF
TGCGCCAGCAGCGTATTGGGGACTAGCACAGATACGCAGTATTTT
>NA|TRBJ2-3|few|TRBV7-2
CASSLVFWDTQYF
TGTGCCAGCAGCTTAGTCTTTTGGGATACGCAGTATTTT
>NA|TRBJ2-7|few|TRBV7-2
CASSLSGQGGFYEQYF
TGTGCCAGCAGCTTAAGTGGTCAGGGGGGATTCTACGAGCAGTACTTC
>NA|TRBJ1-2|many|TRBV7-9
CASSLINYGYTF
TGTGCCAGCAGCTTAATAAACTATGGCTACACCTTC
>NA|TRBJ2-7|NA|TRBV24-1
CATSDGVWGHYEQYF
TGTGCCACCAGTGATGGGGTCTGGGGGCACTACGAGCAGTACTTC
>TRBD2|TRBJ2-1|NA|TRBV27
CASGLAGVWAYNEQFF
TGTGCCAGTGGACTAGCGGGAGTATGGGCCTACAATGAGCAGTTCTTC
>NA|TRBJ1-2|few|TRBV5-1
CASSLGTGGALGYTF
TGCGCCAGCAGCTTGGGTACGGGGGGCGCATTAGGCTACACCTTC
>TRBD1|TRBJ1-2|few|TRBV5-5
CASSLARGQGYGYTF
TGTGCCAGCAGCTTGGCCCGGGGACAGGGTTATGGCTACACCTTC
>TRBD2|TRBJ2-1|NA|TRBV7-6
CASSSSPGTSADNEQFF
TGTGCCAGCAGCTCTTCTCCCGGGACTAGCGCCGACAATGAGCAGTTCTTC
>TRBD1|TRBJ2-1|NA|TRBV7-2
CASSIHRGRKGYNEQFF
TGTGCCAGCAGCATTCACAGGGGGCGGAAGGGCTACAATGAGCAGTTCTTC
>NA|TRBJ2-7|NA|TRBV12-3/TRBV12-4
CASGDSSSYEQYF
TGTGCCAGTGGAGACAGTAGCTCCTACGAGCAGTACTTC
>TRBD1|TRBJ2-1|NA|TRBV20-1
CSADMTGGKINEQFF
TGCAGTGCTGATATGACAGGGGGCAAGATCAATGAGCAGTTCTTC
>TRBD1|TRBJ2-7|NA|TRBV6-6
CASRPGTGGYEQYF
TGTGCCAGCAGACCCGGGACAGGGGGCTACGAGCAGTACTTC
>TRBD2|TRBJ2-5|NA|TRBV3-1
CASSLRTSGGYYNEQYF
TGTGCCAGCAGCCTAAGGACTAGCGGGGGATACTACAATGAGCAGTACTTC
>NA|TRBJ2-7|few|TRBV10-3
CAIGGAEFPYEQYF
TGTGCCATCGGAGGGGCCGAATTTCCCTACGAGCAGTACTTC
>TRBD1|TRBJ1-2|NA|TRBV4-2
CASSQDQGAYYGYTF
TGTGCCAGCAGCCAAGACCAGGGGGCTTACTATGGCTACACCTTC
>NA|TRBJ2-3|few|TRBV9
CASSSVRVGLGTDTQYF
TGTGCCAGCAGCTCCGTTCGGGTGGGCCTCGGCACAGATACGCAGTATTTT
>TRBD2|TRBJ2-1|NA|TRBV6-2/TRBV6-3
CASNPGRARSYNEQFF
TGTGCCAGCAACCCCGGGAGGGCTAGATCCTACAATGAGCAGTTCTTC
>TRBD2|TRBJ2-5|few|TRBV20-1
CSARGLDQETQYF
TGCAGTGCTAGGGGACTAGATCAAGAGACCCAGTACTTC
>NA|TRBJ2-3|few|TRBV20-1
CSARAPGEDTQYF
TGCAGTGCTAGAGCCCCGGGGGAAGATACGCAGTATTTT
>NA|TRBJ1-1|NA|TRBV7-9
CASSLLPAGRLTEAFF
TGTGCCAGCAGCTTACTTCCGGCGGGACGGCTAACTGAAGCTTTCTTT
>NA|TRBJ2-7|few|TRBV20-1
CSANGDSYNEQYF
TGCAGTGCGAACGGAGACTCCTACAATGAGCAGTACTTC
>NA|TRBJ2-1|few|TRBV11-3
CASASGAYNEQFF
TGTGCCAGCGCCTCAGGGGCCTACAATGAGCAGTTCTTC
>NA|TRBJ1-4|NA|TRBV4-3
CASNQRGSGDEKLFF
TGCGCCAGCAACCAAAGGGGGAGCGGGGACGAAAAACTGTTTTTT
>TRBD1|TRBJ1-1|few|TRBV12-3/TRBV12-4
CASSLTGGDEAFF
TGTGCCAGCAGCCTGACAGGGGGGGACGAAGCTTTCTTT
>NA|TRBJ2-5|NA|TRBV18
CASSHDPDYNEQYF
TGTGCCAGCTCTCATGACCCAGACTACAATGAGCAGTACTTC
>NA|TRBJ1-2|few|TRBV7-2
CASSPGVQNGYTF
TGTGCCAGCAGCCCCGGTGTGCAGAATGGCTACACCTTC
>NA|TRBJ1-1|few|TRBV7-2
CASSFQTGNTEAFF
TGTGCCAGCAGCTTCCAGACGGGGAACACTGAAGCTTTCTTT
>TRBD2|TRBJ2-7|few|TRBV4-3
CASSQDPSGRTEQYF
TGCGCCAGCAGCCAAGATCCTAGCGGGAGGACCGAGCAGTACTTC
>NA|TRBJ1-2|NA|TRBV9
CASSVGLGVNGYTF
TGTGCCAGCAGCGTAGGTTTAGGGGTAAATGGCTACACCTTC
>TRBD1|TRBJ2-5|NA|TRBV30
CAWGTGVYQETQYF
TGTGCCTGGGGGACAGGAGTCTACCAAGAGACCCAGTACTTC
>NA|TRBJ2-1|few|TRBV29-1
CSVSQVGEQFF
TGCAGCGTTTCGCAAGTTGGTGAGCAGTTCTTC
>TRBD2|TRBJ2-1|NA|TRBV9
CASSALRGGLGEQFF
TGTGCCAGCAGCGCGCTTCGGGGGGGCCTTGGTGAGCAGTTCTTC
>NA|TRBJ2-3|NA|TRBV13
CASSSPEGPSAQYF
TGTGCCAGCAGCTCCCCGGAGGGGCCCTCGGCGCAGTATTTT
>TRBD1|TRBJ2-6|NA|TRBV10-3
CAISGQGQISGANVLTF
TGTGCCATCAGTGGACAGGGCCAAATCTCTGGGGCCAACGTCCTGACTTTC
>NA|TRBJ2-4|NA|TRBV9
CASSGTVEPYNEQYF
TGTGCCAGCAGCGGAACAGTCGAGCCCTACAATGAGCAGTACTTC
>NA|TRBJ2-1|once|TRBV4-1
CASSQVRGRHNEQFF
TGCGCCAGCAGCCAAGTGCGAGGGCGCCACAATGAGCAGTTCTTC
>NA|TRBJ2-3|NA|TRBV12-3/TRBV12-4
CASSLRVGSVADTQYF
TGTGCCAGCAGTTTGAGGGTTGGTAGCGTAGCAGATACGCAGTATTTT
>TRBD2|TRBJ2-3|NA|TRBV20-1
CSARAPLAPSTDTQYF
TGCAGTGCTAGAGCGCCACTAGCGCCTAGCACAGATACGCAGTATTTT
>TRBD2|TRBJ2-5|NA|TRBV29-1
CSVIPNSGSNYRRETQYF
TGCAGCGTCATCCCCAATAGCGGGAGCAACTATAGGCGAGAGACCCAGTACTTC
>TRBD2|TRBJ2-7|NA|TRBV7-9
CASSYREGRVSYEQYF
TGTGCCAGCAGTTACCGGGAGGGCAGGGTCTCCTACGAGCAGTACTTC
>TRBD2|TRBJ2-5|NA|TRBV29-1
CSVGGGRIQETQYF
TGCAGCGTTGGGGGGGGACGGATACAAGAGACCCAGTACTTC
>TRBD2|TRBJ2-1|NA|TRBV20-1
CSASPSGINNEQFF
TGCAGTGCTAGTCCGAGCGGGATCAACAATGAGCAGTTCTTC
>TRBD1|TRBJ2-7|NA|TRBV11-2
CASSRDSPSYNEQYF
TGTGCCAGCAGCCGGGACAGTCCATCCTACAATGAGCAGTACTTC
>TRBD2|TRBJ2-5|NA|TRBV7-2
CASSLGLTSGRAGQETQYF
TGTGCCAGCAGCTTAGGTTTGACTAGCGGGAGGGCCGGTCAAGAGACCCAGTACTTC
>TRBD2|TRBJ2-3|NA|TRBV12-3/TRBV12-4
CASSTGLAGAPPSTDTQYF
TGTGCCAGCAGTACGGGACTAGCGGGGGCCCCACCTAGCACAGATACGCAGTATTTT
>NA|TRBJ2-1|NA|TRBV29-1
CSVTGPGVTNEQFF
TGCAGCGTTACGGGACCGGGTGTTACGAATGAGCAGTTCTTC
>NA|TRBJ2-3|NA|TRBV20-1
CSARRDGSTDTQYF
TGCAGTGCTCGCCGGGACGGAAGCACAGATACGCAGTATTTT